Detailed here is one T cell receptor (beta chain). Original methodology: Cell counts per sample came from amplifying reference gene primers. The table came from immunoSEQ multiplex PCR; TCRdb's copy has only in-frame clones and leaves some out. V and J calls and clone size are as listed in that table; D and trimming were resolved from the DNA. The table has around 100,000 clones, roughly nine tenths seen once. The sample originates from a study of blood T cell repertoires in COVID-19. Study context: Specimens from acute and convalescent COVID-19 originated in the United States, Italy and Spain. PBMCs, B-cell-depleted T cells, or T cells were the source of the cDNA or gDNA that made up the material.

With 5 bases clipped from V and 0 bases from J, the junction kept 6 bases outside the gene matches. Germline assignment: CDR1 MNHEY and CDR2 SMNVEV (reference sequence). The CDR3 is made up of 17 amino acids. The receptor was isolated from a woman aged 80 or over with acute or convalescent COVID-19. The chain recombines TRBV27 with TRBJ2-5; 13 nucleotides match TRBD2. Material: peripheral blood. The CDR3 DNA reads TGTGCCAGCAGTCCGGGACTAGCGGGGTGGTACCAAGAGACCCAGTACTTC. This gives the protein CASSPGLAGWYQETQYF.